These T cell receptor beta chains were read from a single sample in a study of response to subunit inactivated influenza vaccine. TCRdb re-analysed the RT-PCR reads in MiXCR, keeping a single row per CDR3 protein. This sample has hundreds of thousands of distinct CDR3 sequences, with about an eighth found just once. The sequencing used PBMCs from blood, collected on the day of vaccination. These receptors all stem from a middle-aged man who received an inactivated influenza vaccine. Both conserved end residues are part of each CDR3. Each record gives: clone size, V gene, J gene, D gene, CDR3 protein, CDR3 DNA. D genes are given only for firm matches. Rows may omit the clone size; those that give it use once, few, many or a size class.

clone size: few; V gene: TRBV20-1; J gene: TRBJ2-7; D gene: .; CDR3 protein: CSVSQSGARYEQYF; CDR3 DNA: TGCAGTGTCTCCCAGTCGGGAGCCCGCTACGAGCAGTACTTC
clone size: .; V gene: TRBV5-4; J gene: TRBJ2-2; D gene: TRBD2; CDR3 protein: CASNLGLAGVTGELFF; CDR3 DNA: TGTGCCAGCAACTTGGGACTAGCGGGAGTCACCGGGGAGCTGTTTTTT
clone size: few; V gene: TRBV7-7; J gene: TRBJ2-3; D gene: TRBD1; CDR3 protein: CAPLHRGHSTDTQYF; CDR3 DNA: TGTGCCCCTCTACACAGGGGGCATAGCACAGATACGCAGTATTTT
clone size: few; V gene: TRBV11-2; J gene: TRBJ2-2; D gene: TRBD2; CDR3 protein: CASSRYGTSGANTGELFF; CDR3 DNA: TGTGCCAGCAGCCGATACGGGACTAGCGGGGCGAACACCGGGGAGCTGTTTTTT
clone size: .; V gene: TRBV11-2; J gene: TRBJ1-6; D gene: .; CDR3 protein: CASSSGGSPLHF; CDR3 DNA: TGTGCCAGCAGCTCAGGTGGTTCACCCCTCCACTTT
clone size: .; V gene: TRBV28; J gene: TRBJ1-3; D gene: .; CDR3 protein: CASRPPGGLSGNTIYF; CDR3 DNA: TGTGCCAGCAGGCCCCCGGGGGGGCTCTCTGGAAACACCATATATTTT
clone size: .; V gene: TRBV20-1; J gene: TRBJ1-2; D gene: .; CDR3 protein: CSARTQIVGGYTF; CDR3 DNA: TGCAGTGCGAGAACCCAGATAGTAGGTGGCTACACCTTC
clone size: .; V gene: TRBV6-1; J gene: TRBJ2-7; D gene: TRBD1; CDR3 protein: CASRDRGRLPYEQYF; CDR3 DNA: TGTGCCAGCAGGGACAGGGGGCGCCTCCCCTACGAGCAGTACTTC
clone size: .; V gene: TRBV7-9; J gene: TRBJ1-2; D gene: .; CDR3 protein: CASGQQGSNGYTF; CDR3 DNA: TGTGCCAGCGGCCAACAGGGTTCTAATGGCTACACCTTC
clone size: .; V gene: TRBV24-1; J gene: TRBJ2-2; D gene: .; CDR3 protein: CATSDPEHTATGELFF; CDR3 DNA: TGTGCCACCAGTGATCCGGAACATACAGCCACCGGGGAGCTGTTTTTT
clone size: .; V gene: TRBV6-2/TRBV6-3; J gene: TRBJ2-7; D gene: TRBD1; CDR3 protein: CASSYETGTYEQYF; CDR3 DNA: TGTGCCAGCAGTTACGAGACAGGGACCTACGAGCAGTACTTC
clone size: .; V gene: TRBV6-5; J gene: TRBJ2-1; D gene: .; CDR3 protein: CASSYGGVYNEQFF; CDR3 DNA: TGTGCCAGCAGTTACGGAGGGGTCTACAATGAGCAGTTCTTC
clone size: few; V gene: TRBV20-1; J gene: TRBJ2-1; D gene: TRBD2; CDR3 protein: CSATRGSRGNEQFF; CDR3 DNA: TGCAGTGCTACCCGCGGGAGTCGGGGCAATGAGCAGTTCTTC
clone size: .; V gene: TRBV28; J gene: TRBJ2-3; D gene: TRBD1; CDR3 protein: CASSSTGTGRSDTQYF; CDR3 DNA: TGTGCCAGCAGTTCAACCGGGACAGGGCGTTCCGATACGCAGTATTTT
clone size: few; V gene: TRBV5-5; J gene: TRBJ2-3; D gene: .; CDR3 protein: CASSKGRENTQYF; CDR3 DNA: TGTGCCAGCAGTAAGGGCCGGGAGAATACGCAGTATTTT
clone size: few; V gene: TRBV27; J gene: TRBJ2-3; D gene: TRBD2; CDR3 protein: CASSPGLARADTQYF; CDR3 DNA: TGTGCCAGCAGTCCCGGACTAGCGAGGGCAGATACGCAGTATTTT
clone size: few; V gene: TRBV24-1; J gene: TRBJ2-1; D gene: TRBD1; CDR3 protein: CATSDPRTGDNEQFF; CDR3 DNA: TGTGCCACCAGTGATCCCCGGACAGGGGACAATGAGCAGTTCTTC
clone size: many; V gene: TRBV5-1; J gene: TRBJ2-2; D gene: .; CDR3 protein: CASSLGVQANTGELFF; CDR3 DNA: TGCGCCAGCAGCTTGGGAGTCCAGGCGAACACCGGGGAGCTGTTTTTT
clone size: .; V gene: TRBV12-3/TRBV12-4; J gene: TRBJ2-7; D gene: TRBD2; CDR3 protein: CASAGTTSYEQYF; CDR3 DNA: TGTGCCAGCGCCGGGACTACCTCCTACGAGCAGTACTTC
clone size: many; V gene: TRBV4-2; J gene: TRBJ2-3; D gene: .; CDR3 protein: CASSPRQTTDTQYF; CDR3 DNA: TGTGCCAGCAGCCCCCGACAGACCACAGATACGCAGTATTTT
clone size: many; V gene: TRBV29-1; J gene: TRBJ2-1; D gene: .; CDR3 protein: CSVGWDWVYNEQFF; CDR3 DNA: TGCAGCGTTGGGTGGGATTGGGTTTACAATGAGCAGTTCTTC
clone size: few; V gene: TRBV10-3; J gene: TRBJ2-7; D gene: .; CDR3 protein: CAISDGTRSYEQYF; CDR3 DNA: TGTGCCATCAGTGATGGCACCCGCTCCTACGAGCAGTACTTC
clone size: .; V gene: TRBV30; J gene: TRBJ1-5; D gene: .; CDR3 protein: CAFNDGDLLQHF; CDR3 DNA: TGTGCCTTCAACGATGGGGACCTTCTTCAGCATTTT
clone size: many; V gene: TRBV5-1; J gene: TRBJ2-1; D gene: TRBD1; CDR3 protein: CASTSGGTVTYNEQFF; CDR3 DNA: TGCGCCAGCACCTCAGGGGGCACAGTTACGTACAATGAGCAGTTCTTC